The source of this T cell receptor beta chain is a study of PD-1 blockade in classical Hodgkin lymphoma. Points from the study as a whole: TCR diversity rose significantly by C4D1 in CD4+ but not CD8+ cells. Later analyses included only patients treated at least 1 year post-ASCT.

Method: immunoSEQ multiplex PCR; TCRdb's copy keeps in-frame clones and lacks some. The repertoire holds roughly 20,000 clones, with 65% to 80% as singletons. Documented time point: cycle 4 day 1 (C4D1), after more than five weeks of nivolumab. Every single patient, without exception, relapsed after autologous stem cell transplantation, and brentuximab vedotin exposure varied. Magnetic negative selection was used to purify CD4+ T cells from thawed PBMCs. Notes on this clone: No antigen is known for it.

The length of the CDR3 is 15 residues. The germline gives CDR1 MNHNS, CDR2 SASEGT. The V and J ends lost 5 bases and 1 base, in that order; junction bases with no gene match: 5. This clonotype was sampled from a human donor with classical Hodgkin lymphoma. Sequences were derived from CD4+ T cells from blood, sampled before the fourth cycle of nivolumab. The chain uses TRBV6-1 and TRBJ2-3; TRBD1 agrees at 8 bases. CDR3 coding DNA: TGTGCCAGCAGTCTGCAACAGGGGGGCACAGATACGCAGTATTTT. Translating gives CASSLQQGGTDTQYF.